These 24 T cell receptor beta chains share one sample of origin, sequenced in a study of T cells in Graves' hyperthyroidism and ophthalmopathy. The investigators amplified TCR beta CDR3 regions from RNA transcripts. A first-round RT-PCR of the TCR CDR3 used the HTBI primer set. TCRdb re-analysed the multiplex PCR reads in MiXCR, keeping a single row per CDR3 protein. Found here are about 360,000 distinct CDR3 sequences, less than 15% of them singletons; the top ten hold 9.2%. The sample was blood. The receptors come from a woman aged 18-29 years with Graves' hyperthyroidism.

This clonotype has ten or more counts. The chain has TRBV3-1 and TRBJ1-1; D is possibly TRBD1 (5 bases). The CDR3 runs to 14 residues. V shed 1 base and J shed 11 bases, with 17 bases lying between them. Germline V lookup: CDR1 LGHDT, CDR2 YNNKEL (reference sequence). In DNA form, the CDR3 reads TGTGCCAGCAGCCAAGGTTCCGGGGCGGGTTACGCTTTCTTT. It yields the protein CASSQGSGAGYAFF.

The rearrangement links TRBV7-2 to TRBJ2-7; TRBD2 is a possible D gene (5 bases). V was trimmed by 5 bases and J by 3 bases, leaving 17 bases between them. Germline V gives CDR1 SGHTA, CDR2 FQGNSA. This CDR3 has 15 residues. CDR3 bases: TGTGCCAGCAGCCGGGAAAGCACGCCCCGCTACGAGCAGTACTTC. It yields the protein CASSRESTPRYEQYF.

This clonotype was observed a handful of times. The V and J genes are TRBV4-1 and TRBJ2-1; 7 bases line up with TRBD2. The CDR3 is 17 amino acids. CDR1 MGHRA and CDR2 YSYEKL come from the germline V gene. Trimming at V came to 1 base and at J to 6 bases, leaving 12 bases not matched to a gene. For the CDR3, the DNA is TGCGCCAGCAGCCAAGGGGGGGGAAGGGGTTTGGGCAATGAGCAGTTCTTC. It is translated as CASSQGGGRGLGNEQFF.

This clonotype was observed at least ten times. The chain recombines TRBV7-2 with TRBJ2-3; D gene ambiguous. The CDR3 is 14 residues long. The V end was cut by 4 bases, the J end by 7 bases, with 15 bases between. The germline CDR1 and CDR2 sequences are SGHTA and FQGNSA. CDR3 sequence (DNA): TGTGCCAGCAGCTCCAAACCGTGGGCGCATACGCAGTATTTT. Translated: CASSSKPWAHTQYF.

The V gene is TRBV3-1, the J gene TRBJ1-1; 10 nucleotides match TRBD1. The CDR3 length is 13 residues. CDR1 is LGHDT and CDR2 is YNNKEL in the germline V gene (reference sequence). J gave up 12 bases and V 4 bases, and 8 bases lay outside the gene matches. CDR3 DNA: TGTGCCAGCAGCCGAGGGACAGGGGAGGAACCTTTCTTT. Translating gives CASSRGTGEEPFF.

J is TRBJ1-2 and V is TRBV19; 8 nucleotides agree with TRBD1. Germline V gene data show CDR1 as LNHDA and CDR2 as SQIVND (reference sequence). The CDR3 extends over 18 amino acids. V was clipped by 9 bases and J by 1 base; unmatched bases: 19. For the CDR3, the DNA is TGTGCCAGCCGAAACCAACCCGCCCGGGACAGGATTAACTATGGCTACACCTTC. The encoded protein is CASRNQPARDRINYGYTF.

This sequence joins TRBV28 and TRBJ1-5; no clear D gene. CDR3 length equals 15 residues. Trimming took 5 bases from V and 0 from J, leaving 11 bases between them. Germline values: CDR1 MDHEN, CDR2 SYDVKM. CDR3 protein: CASSESSYSNQPQHF. The DNA of the CDR3 is TGTGCCAGCAGTGAAAGTAGCTATAGCAATCAGCCCCAGCATTTT.

This clonotype showed up many times. V usage is TRBV7-9 and J usage is TRBJ2-7; TRBD1 aligns across 8 bases. CDR3 length: 13 residues. Per the germline V gene, CDR1 is SEHNR and CDR2 is FQNEAQ (reference sequence). V lost 3 bases to trimming and J lost 6 bases; unmatched junction nucleotides: 4. CDR3 DNA: TGTGCCAGCAGCTTGGGGGACAGGAGCGAGCAGTACTTC. Its translation: CASSLGDRSEQYF.

This clonotype showed up many times. The V and J genes are TRBV18 and TRBJ2-5, with D possibly being TRBD2 (5 bases). Germline loops: CDR1 KGHSH, CDR2 LQKENI. This CDR3 is built from 15 residues. The V gene lost 1 base and the J gene lost 1 base, with 10 bases spanning the gap. CDR3 protein: CASSPQGRGQETQYF. CDR3 coding DNA: TGTGCCAGCTCACCACAAGGACGGGGCCAAGAGACCCAGTACTTC.

CDR3 bases: TGTGCCAGCAGCCAAGATCTTGCCACGGCGGGGGCCTATAATTCACCCCTCCACTTT. It encodes CASSQDLATAGAYNSPLHF. V is TRBV3-1 and J is TRBJ1-6, with D perhaps TRBD1 (5 bases). Trimming left V 0 bases short and J 2 bases short, with 17 bases between. The germline V gene encodes CDR1 LGHDT and CDR2 YNNKEL (reference sequence). CDR3 size: 19 residues.

This clonotype was counted at least ten times. The gene calls are TRBV27 and TRBJ2-2; no definite D call. Trimming removed 1 base from V and 2 bases from J, with 5 bases in between. CDR3 length: 14 residues. Germline values: CDR1 MNHEY, CDR2 SMNVEV (reference sequence). This CDR3 is CASSLWSNTGELFF. In nucleotides, the CDR3 is TGTGCCAGCAGTTTATGGAGTAACACCGGGGAGCTGTTTTTT.

This clonotype was picked up many times. The genes are TRBV7-9 and TRBJ2-3; D is perhaps TRBD1 (6 bases). Germline CDR1 is SEHNR and CDR2 is FQNEAQ (reference sequence). This CDR3 has 18 residues. The V end lost 1 base, the J end lost 3 bases, and 20 bases lay between the germline ends. The DNA for the CDR3 is TGTGCCAGCAGCTTAGGGGACACTCCGAGACCAAGGACAGATACGCAGTATTTT. Protein product: CASSLGDTPRPRTDTQYF. The variable domain in full, completed from reference TRBV7-9 and TRBJ2-3, reads DTGVSQNPRHKITKRGQNVTFRCDPISEHNRLYWYRQTLGQGPEFLTYFQNEAQLEKSRLLSDRFSAERPKGSFSTLEIQRTEQGDSAMYLCASSLGDTPRPRTDTQYFGPGTRLTVL.

In this sample, this clonotype turned up many times. The chain carries TRBV3-1 and TRBJ1-5; D may be TRBD1 (5 bases). Germline CDR1 LGHDT, CDR2 YNNKEL (reference sequence). Trimming took off 4 bases at V and 2 bases at J, with 15 bases between the two ends. This CDR3 has 16 amino acids. The CDR3 DNA is TGTGCCAGCAGCCGACCCACTATGGGGGGCAATCAGCCCCAGCATTTT. Protein product: CASSRPTMGGNQPQHF.

The chain joins TRBV6-1 to TRBJ1-3; the D gene is possibly TRBD1 (5 bases). V was clipped by 6 bases and J by 2 bases, with 17 bases between them. CDR3 length: 16 residues. Germline lookup yields CDR1 MNHNS and CDR2 SASEGT. In DNA, the CDR3 is TGTGCCAGCAGGGAAAGTGGGGGGAGCCCTGGAAACACCATATATTTT. It yields the protein CASRESGGSPGNTIYF.

In its sample, this clonotype was seen many times. The CDR3 DNA reads TGTGCCAGCGGCGCACAGGGGGGGTTTCATGGCTACACCTTC. It specifies CASGAQGGFHGYTF. This chain links TRBV27 with TRBJ1-2; 8 nucleotides agree with TRBD1. The junction had 11 bases not matched to a gene; V was cut back by 8 bases and J by 6 bases. The germline gives CDR1 MNHEY, CDR2 SMNVEV (reference sequence). This CDR3 comprises 14 residues.

The table lists this clonotype with many counts. The V gene is TRBV7-9, the J gene TRBJ1-5; TRBD1 might be the D (6 bases). This CDR3 spans 13 amino acids. Trimming stripped 4 bases from V and 6 bases from J, with 10 bases between. The germline CDR1 and CDR2 sequences are SEHNR and FQNEAQ (reference sequence). CDR3 region: CASSYGGVQPQHF. CDR3 nucleotides: TGTGCCAGCAGCTACGGGGGCGTTCAGCCCCAGCATTTT. Using reference TRBV7-9 and TRBJ1-5 for the parts outside the CDR3, the full variable domain is DTGVSQNPRHKITKRGQNVTFRCDPISEHNRLYWYRQTLGQGPEFLTYFQNEAQLEKSRLLSDRFSAERPKGSFSTLEIQRTEQGDSAMYLCASSYGGVQPQHFGDGTRLSIL.

The chain couples TRBV3-1 to TRBJ1-5; 10 nucleotides agree with TRBD1. This CDR3 comprises 14 residues. V dropped 4 bases and J dropped 6; count of bases not matched to a gene: 3. Germline loops: CDR1 LGHDT, CDR2 YNNKEL (reference sequence). The CDR3 DNA sequence: TGTGCCAGCAGCCGACAGGGGGCCCCTCAGCCCCAGCATTTT. Translated: CASSRQGAPQPQHF.

The V and J genes are TRBV20-1 and TRBJ2-2; 10 bases are a match to TRBD2. CDR3 length: 15 residues. In germline, CDR1 is DFQATT, CDR2 SNEGSKA (reference sequence). The V and J ends lost 5 bases and 5 bases, in that order; junction bases with no gene match: 8. CDR3 sequence: CSAGPSGGSTGELFF. CDR3 DNA sequence: TGCAGTGCTGGTCCTAGCGGGGGCTCGACCGGGGAGCTGTTTTTT.

Ten or more counts support this clonotype. The rearrangement links TRBV10-3 to TRBJ2-1; D is undetermined. The CDR3 extends over 12 amino acids. Germline CDR1 reads ENHRY; CDR2 reads SYGVKD. V gave up 6 bases and J gave up 4 bases, with 7 bases separating them. CDR3 coding DNA: TGTGCCATCAGCCCAAATTACAATGAGCAGTTCTTC. The encoded protein is CAISPNYNEQFF.

This clonotype has a count of ten or more. The chain recombines TRBV28 with TRBJ1-1; no definite D call. This CDR3 spans 12 amino acids. Germline V gene lookup returns CDR1 MDHEN and CDR2 SYDVKM. The germline V and J ends were trimmed by 5 bases and 7 bases, with 11 bases remaining between them. The CDR3 loop reads CASSLGRHEAFF. DNA for the CDR3: TGTGCCAGCAGTCTTGGACGACATGAAGCTTTCTTT.

This clonotype was seen repeatedly, ten times or more. The CDR3, as DNA: TGTGCCAGCAGCTTCTCTAGTGGTTACGAGCAGTACTTC. Residues: CASSFSSGYEQYF. The chain has TRBV7-8 and TRBJ2-7; D unresolved. The germline V gene has CDR1 SGHVS and CDR2 FQNEAQ. Trimming stripped 3 bases from V and 4 bases from J, with 10 bases between. The CDR3 is made up of 13 amino acids.

This clonotype appeared many times. V usage is TRBV5-1 and J usage is TRBJ2-7; D might be TRBD1 (5 bases). V lost 4 bases and J 6 bases, leaving 23 bases between the germline ends. Germline V lookup: CDR1 SGHRS, CDR2 YFSETQ. The CDR3 has 16 amino acids. The CDR3 sequence: CASSPDPGSPGGEQYF. CDR3 DNA sequence: TGCGCCAGCAGCCCCGACCCAGGGTCTCCCGGTGGCGAGCAGTACTTC.

Of note for this clonotype: The junction differs from germline at one of its ends, possibly a read error. The chain links TRBV6-1 to TRBJ2-2; the D is unclear. Germline V CDR1 and CDR2: MNHNS, SASEGT. This CDR3 region has 13 residues. The chain's CDR3 is CTSVNFGTGELFF. The CDR3 DNA reads as TGTACCAGCGTGAACTTCGGGACCGGGGAGCTGTTTTTT.

This clonotype was counted at least ten times. The chain recombines TRBV5-1 with TRBJ2-4; TRBD2 aligns across 7 bases. Germline V lookup: CDR1 SGHRS, CDR2 YFSETQ. The length of the CDR3 is 15 residues. The trim removed 1 base at V and 8 bases at J, leaving 9 bases unmatched. The CDR3 DNA follows: TGCGCCAGCAGCTTGACCCGCGGGGGTAAAGACATTCAGTACTTC. The encoded protein is CASSLTRGGKDIQYF.